Sequencing of this T cell receptor (beta chain) was carried out in a study of cytomegalovirus exposure and HLA in healthy donors. On the study more broadly: From 150 million to 200 million T cells, an earlier analysis saw 100 million to 140 million unique TCR beta sequences.

Primers for the PCR totalled 60 Vbeta and 13 Jbeta. Repertoires were generated with immunoSEQ multiplex PCR, while TCRdb's copy carries only in-frame clones and drops some. The sample holds more than 95,000 clones. A remark on this clone: Its antigen is not known.

General study findings and limits: Among TCR beta chains, those listed as cytomegalovirus-associated numbered about 160. A later analysis found most CMV-associated TCR beta chains apparently HLA-restricted. High sensitivity and specificity were reportedly achieved when the classifier diagnosed cytomegalovirus status.

After removal of 6 bases from V and 2 bases from J, the junction contained 4 bases not matched to a gene. The germline V gene has CDR1 LNHDA and CDR2 SQIVND (reference sequence). The CDR3 has 15 amino acids. The chain links TRBV19 to TRBJ2-1; 10 bases fit TRBD2. Sequences were obtained from PBMCs. This TCR was recovered from a man aged 18 to 30 in good health and CMV-seronegative. The CDR3 coding sequence is TGTGCCAGTAGCGGACTAGCGGCCCCCTACAATGAGCAGTTCTTC. It translates to CASSGLAAPYNEQFF.